The rows below give T cell receptor beta chains drawn from one sample of a study of beta chain features in type 1 diabetes. Assay used: immunoSEQ multiplex PCR; TCRdb lists only in-frame clones, some missing. The sample includes 150,000 or so clones, roughly 50% seen only once; the top ten take around 0.45%. Sequenced input: Tregs from blood. The receptors come from a man between 18 and 29 years old in good health. CDR3s include the opening cysteine and the closing phenylalanine or tryptophan. Fields, in order: V gene, clone size, J gene, D gene, CDR3 protein, CDR3 DNA. D genes are given only for firm matches. Expanded clones are given a class, and other clones once, few, many or no size at all.

v_call: TRBV28
clone_size: few
j_call: TRBJ2-1
d_call: TRBD1
cdr3_aa: CASSRPDRGVYNEQFF
cdr3_nt: TGTGCCAGCAGTCGACCCGACAGGGGGGTTTACAATGAGCAGTTCTTC

v_call: TRBV7-2
clone_size: -
j_call: TRBJ2-3
d_call: -
cdr3_aa: CASSLVGTYTDTQYF
cdr3_nt: TGTGCCAGCAGCTTGGTAGGGACTTACACAGATACGCAGTATTTT

v_call: TRBV7-3
clone_size: -
j_call: TRBJ2-1
d_call: TRBD2
cdr3_aa: CASSIPGLLYNEQFF
cdr3_nt: TGTGCCAGCAGTATTCCGGGACTACTCTACAATGAGCAGTTCTTC

v_call: TRBV19
clone_size: few
j_call: TRBJ1-3
d_call: -
cdr3_aa: CASSIGWRPSGNTIYF
cdr3_nt: TGTGCCAGTAGTATTGGATGGCGGCCCTCTGGAAACACCATATATTTT

v_call: TRBV10-3
clone_size: few
j_call: TRBJ1-5
d_call: TRBD1
cdr3_aa: CAISESDRAGNQPQHF
cdr3_nt: TGTGCCATCAGTGAGTCCGACAGGGCAGGCAATCAGCCCCAGCATTTT

v_call: TRBV9
clone_size: few
j_call: TRBJ2-1
d_call: TRBD1
cdr3_aa: CASSVSQGAGNEQFF
cdr3_nt: TGTGCCAGCAGCGTAAGCCAGGGGGCGGGCAATGAGCAGTTCTTC

v_call: TRBV4-2
clone_size: -
j_call: TRBJ2-3
d_call: TRBD2
cdr3_aa: CASSQDGAGGPTDTQYF
cdr3_nt: TGTGCCAGCAGCCAAGATGGGGCGGGGGGCCCCACAGATACGCAGTATTTT

v_call: TRBV6-1
clone_size: -
j_call: TRBJ2-1
d_call: TRBD2
cdr3_aa: CASRFSGAGYNEQFF
cdr3_nt: TGTGCCAGCAGGTTTAGCGGGGCTGGGTACAATGAGCAGTTCTTC

v_call: TRBV5-1
clone_size: -
j_call: TRBJ2-3
d_call: TRBD2
cdr3_aa: CASSLTRGGDTQYF
cdr3_nt: TGCGCCAGCAGCTTAACACGCGGGGGAGATACGCAGTATTTT

v_call: TRBV6-1
clone_size: -
j_call: TRBJ1-4
d_call: TRBD1
cdr3_aa: CASSPGTGQEKLFF
cdr3_nt: TGTGCCAGCAGCCCCGGGACAGGGCAGGAAAAACTGTTTTTT

v_call: TRBV7-2
clone_size: -
j_call: TRBJ1-2
d_call: -
cdr3_aa: CASSWGDYGYTF
cdr3_nt: TGTGCCAGCAGCTGGGGGGACTATGGCTACACCTTC

v_call: TRBV10-3
clone_size: -
j_call: TRBJ1-1
d_call: TRBD1
cdr3_aa: CAIRKDRGNTEAFF
cdr3_nt: TGTGCCATCAGGAAGGACAGGGGGAACACTGAAGCTTTCTTT

v_call: TRBV6-5
clone_size: few
j_call: TRBJ1-4
d_call: TRBD1
cdr3_aa: CASKRQGKLFF
cdr3_nt: TGTGCCAGCAAGAGACAGGGAAAACTGTTTTTT

v_call: TRBV2
clone_size: -
j_call: TRBJ1-1
d_call: -
cdr3_aa: CASSDEAGTEAFF
cdr3_nt: TGTGCCAGCAGTGACGAGGCGGGGACTGAAGCTTTCTTT

v_call: TRBV7-8
clone_size: -
j_call: TRBJ2-1
d_call: -
cdr3_aa: CASSLRRRGSGPYNEQFF
cdr3_nt: TGTGCCAGCAGCTTAAGAAGGAGGGGTAGCGGACCCTACAATGAGCAGTTCTTC

v_call: TRBV18
clone_size: once
j_call: TRBJ1-3
d_call: -
cdr3_aa: CASSPYPGNTIYF
cdr3_nt: TGTGCCAGCTCACCGTATCCTGGAAACACCATATATTTT

v_call: TRBV7-9
clone_size: -
j_call: TRBJ1-1
d_call: -
cdr3_aa: CASSLASTFEAFF
cdr3_nt: TGTGCCAGCAGCTTAGCCAGTACATTTGAAGCTTTCTTT

v_call: TRBV9
clone_size: -
j_call: TRBJ1-1
d_call: TRBD1
cdr3_aa: CASSAHRGGRNTEAFF
cdr3_nt: TGTGCCAGCAGCGCCCACAGGGGCGGTAGGAACACTGAAGCTTTCTTT

v_call: TRBV27
clone_size: -
j_call: TRBJ1-1
d_call: TRBD1
cdr3_aa: CASSTGGTEAFF
cdr3_nt: TGTGCCAGCAGCACAGGGGGCACTGAAGCTTTCTTT

v_call: TRBV14
clone_size: -
j_call: TRBJ1-4
d_call: -
cdr3_aa: CASSLRQARDEKLFF
cdr3_nt: TGTGCCAGCAGCCTTCGACAGGCTAGGGACGAAAAACTGTTTTTT

v_call: TRBV29-1
clone_size: few
j_call: TRBJ1-2
d_call: -
cdr3_aa: CSVEGGKYYGYTF
cdr3_nt: TGCAGCGTTGAAGGGGGCAAATACTATGGCTACACCTTC

v_call: TRBV29-1
clone_size: -
j_call: TRBJ2-3
d_call: -
cdr3_aa: CTYRDRPSTDTQYF
cdr3_nt: TGCACTTACCGCGACAGACCAAGCACAGATACGCAGTATTTT

v_call: TRBV7-9
clone_size: -
j_call: TRBJ2-7
d_call: TRBD2
cdr3_aa: CASSSDSGSWYEQYF
cdr3_nt: TGTGCCAGCAGCTCCGATAGCGGGAGTTGGTACGAGCAGTACTTC

v_call: TRBV11-2
clone_size: once
j_call: TRBJ2-5
d_call: TRBD2
cdr3_aa: CASSLLGLAGGIYQETQYF
cdr3_nt: TGTGCCAGCAGCTTACTGGGACTAGCGGGAGGGATATATCAAGAGACCCAGTACTTC

v_call: TRBV28
clone_size: few
j_call: TRBJ1-2
d_call: TRBD1
cdr3_aa: CASLYRDSNYGYTF
cdr3_nt: TGTGCCAGTCTCTACCGGGACAGCAACTATGGCTACACCTTC

v_call: TRBV5-4
clone_size: few
j_call: TRBJ2-7
d_call: -
cdr3_aa: CASSFQGRYEQYF
cdr3_nt: TGTGCCAGCAGCTTTCAGGGGCGGTACGAGCAGTACTTC

v_call: TRBV18
clone_size: -
j_call: TRBJ2-5
d_call: -
cdr3_aa: CASSLQVGETQYF
cdr3_nt: TGTGCCAGCTCACTACAGGTTGGAGAGACCCAGTACTTC

v_call: TRBV7-2
clone_size: -
j_call: TRBJ2-7
d_call: TRBD2
cdr3_aa: CASSVQGLAAPYF
cdr3_nt: TGTGCCAGCAGCGTCCAAGGACTAGCGGCTCCGTACTTC

v_call: TRBV5-4
clone_size: -
j_call: TRBJ2-1
d_call: TRBD2
cdr3_aa: CASSPGPGLGVNEQFF
cdr3_nt: TGTGCCAGCAGCCCAGGACCGGGACTAGGGGTCAATGAGCAGTTCTTC

v_call: TRBV5-8
clone_size: -
j_call: TRBJ2-3
d_call: TRBD2
cdr3_aa: CASSPGAGGRTDTQYF
cdr3_nt: TGTGCCAGCAGCCCTGGAGCGGGGGGAAGAACAGATACGCAGTATTTT

v_call: TRBV10-3
clone_size: -
j_call: TRBJ1-2
d_call: -
cdr3_aa: CAISDAGQLFYGYTF
cdr3_nt: TGTGCCATCAGTGACGCAGGCCAGCTATTTTATGGCTACACCTTC

v_call: TRBV5-5
clone_size: -
j_call: TRBJ2-7
d_call: -
cdr3_aa: CASSGPSLEQYF
cdr3_nt: TGTGCCAGCAGCGGCCCGTCCCTCGAGCAGTACTTC

v_call: TRBV9
clone_size: -
j_call: TRBJ2-1
d_call: TRBD1
cdr3_aa: CASSVSGGNEQFF
cdr3_nt: TGTGCCAGCAGCGTCTCAGGGGGTAATGAGCAGTTCTTC

v_call: TRBV4-3
clone_size: few
j_call: TRBJ2-4
d_call: TRBD2
cdr3_aa: CASSQDGTSGTKNIQYF
cdr3_nt: TGCGCCAGCAGCCAAGATGGGACTAGCGGGACTAAAAACATTCAGTACTTC

v_call: TRBV28
clone_size: -
j_call: TRBJ2-5
d_call: TRBD2
cdr3_aa: CASGTSVQETQYF
cdr3_nt: TGTGCCAGCGGGACTAGCGTACAAGAGACCCAGTACTTC

v_call: TRBV7-2
clone_size: -
j_call: TRBJ1-1
d_call: -
cdr3_aa: CASSGLFGATEAFF
cdr3_nt: TGTGCCAGCAGCGGACTCTTCGGAGCCACTGAAGCTTTCTTT

v_call: TRBV30
clone_size: -
j_call: TRBJ1-6
d_call: TRBD1
cdr3_aa: CAWVTGGTDNSPLHF
cdr3_nt: TGTGCCTGGGTGACAGGGGGCACGGATAATTCACCCCTCCACTTT

v_call: TRBV5-1
clone_size: once
j_call: TRBJ2-1
d_call: TRBD1
cdr3_aa: CASRSGTGAYNEQFF
cdr3_nt: TGCGCCAGCAGGTCCGGGACAGGGGCATACAATGAGCAGTTCTTC

v_call: TRBV19
clone_size: -
j_call: TRBJ2-1
d_call: -
cdr3_aa: CASSIAGYSNNEQFF
cdr3_nt: TGTGCCAGTAGTATCGCGGGGTATTCCAACAATGAGCAGTTCTTC